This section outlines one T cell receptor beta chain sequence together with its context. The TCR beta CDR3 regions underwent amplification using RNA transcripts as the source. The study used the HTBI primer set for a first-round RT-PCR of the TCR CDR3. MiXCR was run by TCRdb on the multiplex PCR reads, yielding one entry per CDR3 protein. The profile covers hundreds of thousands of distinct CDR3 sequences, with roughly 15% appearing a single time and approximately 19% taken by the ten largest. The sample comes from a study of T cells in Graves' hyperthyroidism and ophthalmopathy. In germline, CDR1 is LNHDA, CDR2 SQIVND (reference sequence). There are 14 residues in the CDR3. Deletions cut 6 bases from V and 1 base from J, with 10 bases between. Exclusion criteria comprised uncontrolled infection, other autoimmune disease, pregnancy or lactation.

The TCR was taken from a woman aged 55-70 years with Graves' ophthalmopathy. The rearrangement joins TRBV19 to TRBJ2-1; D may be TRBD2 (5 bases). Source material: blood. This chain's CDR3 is CASSVQRSYNEQFF. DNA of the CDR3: TGTGCCAGTAGCGTACAGCGGTCCTACAATGAGCAGTTCTTC.